Below, 31 T cell receptor beta chains from the same sample are listed, as sequenced in a study of OX40 agonist ivuxolimab in advanced cancers. Profiling relied on immunoSEQ multiplex PCR, and the TCRdb table lists in-frame clones only, not all of them. The profile shows approximately 70,000 clones, roughly 85% of them singletons. Sequencing used CD4+ or CD8+ T cells sorted from blood, obtained in a trial of the OX40 agonist ivuxolimab. The receptors originated from an adult with an advanced solid tumor such as melanoma, head and neck, liver or kidney cancer.

CDR3 bases: TGCGCCAGCAGCTTGGCACCACTAGGGAGCGGGCAGTTCTTC. This sequence encodes CASSLAPLGSGQFF. The chain couples TRBV5-1 to TRBJ2-1; D may be TRBD2 (5 bases). The germline V gene encodes CDR1 SGHRS and CDR2 YFSETQ. There are 14 residues in the CDR3. Trimming left V 0 bases short and J 12 bases short, with 16 bases between.

This chain links TRBV19 with TRBJ1-4, with 7 nucleotides matching TRBD1. The CDR3 spans 15 residues. The germline CDR1 and CDR2 sequences are LNHDA and SQIVND (reference sequence). Trimming removed 5 bases from V and 1 base from J; junction bases left unmatched: 4. In nucleotides, the CDR3 is TGTGCCAGTAGTCTACGACAGGGAACTAATGAAAAACTGTTTTTT. Translated: CASSLRQGTNEKLFF.

The gene calls are TRBV5-6 and TRBJ1-3, with TRBD1 as a possible D gene (5 bases). This CDR3 has 15 amino acids. CDR1 and CDR2 from the germline V gene are SGHDT and YYEEEE. V was pared by 4 bases and J by 3 bases, with 14 bases between. CDR3 nucleotide sequence: TGTGCCAGCAGCGCCCTCCAGGGAGTTGGAAACACCATATATTTT. Translation: CASSALQGVGNTIYF.

This clone was picked up a small number of times. V gene TRBV18 combines with J gene TRBJ1-1; D possibly corresponds to TRBD1 (6 bases). Trimming took 8 bases from V and 2 from J, leaving 12 bases between them. Germline-derived CDR1 and CDR2 are KGHSH and LQKENI. The CDR3 runs 13 residues. The DNA of the CDR3 is TGTGCCAGCAGTGGACAGCTTAACACTGAAGCTTTCTTT. Its translation is CASSGQLNTEAFF.

This clone was picked up a small number of times. V gene TRBV29-1 combines with J gene TRBJ1-2; D unresolved. V was clipped by 0 bases and J by 4 bases, with 18 bases between them. The CDR3 covers 16 residues. The germline V gene encodes CDR1 SQVTM and CDR2 ANQGSEA. CDR3 bases: TGCAGCGTTGAAGATAGGAGGGCCGTCCGGCTCTATGGCTACACCTTC. Translating it yields CSVEDRRAVRLYGYTF.

This rearrangement joins TRBV6-1 to TRBJ1-3, with D hard to call. The V end lost 3 bases, the J end lost 0 bases, and 6 bases lay between the germline ends. This CDR3 comprises 14 residues. CDR1 is MNHNS, CDR2 SASEGT, per germline. The CDR3 protein is CASSETLSGNTIYF. The CDR3 nucleotides read TGTGCCAGCAGTGAGACACTCTCTGGAAACACCATATATTTT.

The V call is TRBV28, the J call TRBJ1-3; D gene unclear. CDR1 is MDHEN and CDR2 is SYDVKM in the germline V gene. The CDR3 is 14 residues long. Trimming shortened V by 4 bases and J by 0 bases, and 7 bases separated the two germline ends. The CDR3 sequence is CASSYLASGNTIYF. The CDR3 DNA reads as TGTGCCAGCAGTTACCTTGCCTCTGGAAACACCATATATTTT.

V usage is TRBV5-1 and J usage is TRBJ2-3, with TRBD1 matching 10 bases. Losses at the gene ends were 0 bases for V and 0 bases for J; bases not matched to a gene: 1. Germline CDR1 is SGHRS and CDR2 is YFSETQ. This CDR3 has 16 residues. This CDR3 is CASSLATGGSTDTQYF. CDR3 bases: TGCGCCAGCAGCTTGGCGACAGGGGGCAGCACAGATACGCAGTATTTT.

V usage is TRBV15 and J usage is TRBJ1-2, with 10 bases fitting TRBD1. CDR3 size: 15 residues. The V segment lost 2 bases and the J segment 8 bases; nucleotides outside the gene matches: 8. CDR1 is LNHNV, CDR2 YYDKDF, per germline (reference sequence). The CDR3 DNA sequence: TGTGCCACCAGCAGAACCGGGACAGGGGCGGGGGGCTACACCTTC. Translated, it gives CATSRTGTGAGGYTF.

The genes are TRBV5-1 and TRBJ2-1, with 12 positions matching TRBD2. Looked up from germline, CDR1 is SGHRS and CDR2 is YFSETQ. Unmatched junction bases numbered 5, after V lost 0 bases and J lost 7 bases. This CDR3 comprises 16 residues. Written as DNA, the CDR3 is TGCGCCAGCAGCTTGGGGCTAGCGGGAGGGCCGAATGAGCAGTTCTTC. This translates into CASSLGLAGGPNEQFF. The full variable domain, completed using reference TRBV5-1 and TRBJ2-1, is KAGVTQTPRYLIKTRGQQVTLSCSPISGHRSVSWYQQTPGQGLQFLFEYFSETQRNKGNFPGRFSGRQFSNSRSEMNVSTLELGDSALYLCASSLGLAGGPNEQFFGPGTRLTVL.

This chain connects TRBV11-2 to TRBJ1-3; 8 bases are a match to TRBD1. There are 15 residues in the CDR3. The V and J ends lost 3 bases and 8 bases, in that order; junction bases with no gene match: 9. Germline CDR1 SGHAT, CDR2 FQNNGV. The CDR3 region is CASSFRGQETDTIYF. The CDR3 DNA reads TGTGCCAGCAGCTTCCGGGGACAGGAGACAGACACCATATATTTT.

This clone was counted only a few times. Compared with germline, one end of the junction differs, possibly owing to a read error. The chain links TRBV14 to TRBJ2-7, with a tentative D call TRBD1 (5 bases). This CDR3 is 14 amino acids long. Germline CDR1 and CDR2: SGHDN and FVKESK. The CDR3 region is CASSQDPTYSGAIF. In nucleotides, the CDR3 is TGTGCCAGCAGCCAAGATCCCACATACAGTGGGGCAATCTTC.

V and J are TRBV29-1 and TRBJ2-6; D is undetermined. Trimming pared 5 bases from V and 0 bases from J, leaving 11 bases between. This CDR3 comprises 15 residues. Germline V gives CDR1 SQVTM, CDR2 ANQGSEA. The chain's CDR3 is CSVYLRNSGANVLTF. For the CDR3, the DNA is TGCAGCGTTTATCTCCGAAACTCTGGGGCCAACGTCCTGACTTTC.

The chain couples TRBV28 to TRBJ2-3; the D is unclear. The CDR3 loop spans 16 amino acids. V was cut by 8 bases and J by 0 bases, with 18 bases left in between. The germline gives CDR1 MDHEN, CDR2 SYDVKM. The CDR3 protein is CASSSPSSPSTDTQYF. The CDR3 DNA reads TGTGCCAGCTCTTCCCCTAGTTCACCTAGCACAGATACGCAGTATTTT. Supplemented by reference TRBV28 and TRBJ2-3, the full variable domain reads DVKVTQSSRYLVKRTGEKVFLECVQDMDHENMFWYRQDPGLGLRLIYFSYDVKMKEKGDIPEGYSVSREKKERFSLILESASTNQTSMYLCASSSPSSPSTDTQYFGPGTRLTVL.

This clone was recorded a few times. Within the sample, other DNA sequences also encode this same CDR3. J is TRBJ1-1 and V is TRBV7-9; TRBD1 matches at 11 bases. This CDR3 is 14 amino acids long. From germline, CDR1 is SEHNR and CDR2 FQNEAQ (reference sequence). V lost 5 bases, J lost 4 bases, and 3 bases stayed unmatched. DNA of the CDR3: TGTGCCAGCAGCGGGGGGACAGGGGGCACTGAAGCTTTCTTT. Its protein is CASSGGTGGTEAFF. The full variable domain, with the rest looked up from reference TRBV7-9 and TRBJ1-1, is DTGVSQNPRHKITKRGQNVTFRCDPISEHNRLYWYRQTLGQGPEFLTYFQNEAQLEKSRLLSDRFSAERPKGSFSTLEIQRTEQGDSAMYLCASSGGTGGTEAFFGQGTRLTVV.

The chain uses TRBV2 and TRBJ2-6; 10 bases fit TRBD2. This CDR3 contains 17 residues. Losses at the gene ends were 5 bases for V and 0 bases for J; bases not matched to a gene: 4. CDR1 is SNHLY, CDR2 FYNNEI, per germline. The CDR3 nucleotides are TGTGCCAGCAGTCAGAGCGGGAGGGCCTCTGGGGCCAACGTCCTGACTTTC. This encodes CASSQSGRASGANVLTF.

The rearrangement joins TRBV5-4 to TRBJ1-1, with D tentatively TRBD1 (5 bases). The CDR3 spans 14 residues. Germline CDR1 reads SGHNT; CDR2 reads YYREEE (reference sequence). The germline V and J ends were trimmed by 4 bases and 7 bases, with 17 bases remaining between them. This chain's CDR3 is CASSLGGDSHEAFF. CDR3 DNA: TGTGCCAGCAGCCTGGGAGGGGACTCACATGAAGCTTTCTTT. The full variable domain, with the rest looked up from reference TRBV5-4 and TRBJ1-1, is ETGVTQSPTHLIKTRGQQVTLRCSSQSGHNTVSWYQQALGQGPQFIFQYYREEENGRGNFPPRFSGLQFPNYSSELNVNALELDDSALYLCASSLGGDSHEAFFGQGTRLTVV.

This sequence joins TRBV4-2 and TRBJ2-7; D not resolved. CDR1 is LGHNA, CDR2 YNFKEQ, per germline. The CDR3 runs to 13 residues. V lost 0 bases and J lost 4, with 7 bases in between. CDR3 sequence: CASSQEVEYEQYF. CDR3 nucleotides: TGTGCCAGCAGCCAAGAGGTAGAGTACGAGCAGTACTTC.

This chain links TRBV2 with TRBJ2-1, with 10 bases matching TRBD2. Germline CDR1 is SNHLY and CDR2 is FYNNEI. V lost 6 bases to trimming and J lost 4 bases; unmatched junction nucleotides: 6. This CDR3 is 15 amino acids long. CDR3 bases: TGTGCCAGCAGGGATATAGCGGGAGGATACAATGAGCAGTTCTTC. Protein sequence: CASRDIAGGYNEQFF. Supplemented by reference TRBV2 and TRBJ2-1, the full variable domain reads EPEVTQTPSHQVTQMGQEVILRCVPISNHLYFYWYRQILGQKVEFLVSFYNNEISEKSEIFDDQFSVERPDGSNFTLKIRSTKLEDSAMYFCASRDIAGGYNEQFFGPGTRLTVL.

V is TRBV5-1 and J is TRBJ1-4; D remains unclear. V lost 1 base and J lost 0, with 13 bases in between. CDR3 length: 17 residues. Germline values: CDR1 SGHRS, CDR2 YFSETQ. The CDR3 nucleotides read TGCGCCAGCAGCTTGAATTTAGGATATTCAACTAATGAAAAACTGTTTTTT. Translated: CASSLNLGYSTNEKLFF.

The V call is TRBV9, the J call TRBJ1-5, with D possibly TRBD1 on 5 matching bases. This CDR3 region has 14 residues. With 4 bases removed from V and 5 bases from J, the gap between germline ends came to 13 bases. CDR1 and CDR2 (germline): SGDLS, YYNGEE. CDR3: CASSPGSEHQPQHF. CDR3 coding DNA: TGTGCCAGCAGCCCAGGGAGTGAGCATCAGCCCCAGCATTTT.

J is TRBJ1-2 and V is TRBV28, with no clear D. Trimming shortened V by 4 bases and J by 8 bases, and 23 bases separated the two germline ends. Germline values: CDR1 MDHEN, CDR2 SYDVKM. The CDR3 is 16 residues long. CDR3 loop: CASSSPGLDIVGGYTF. Here the CDR3 DNA reads TGTGCCAGCAGTTCTCCGGGTCTCGACATCGTAGGGGGCTACACCTTC.

CDR3 DNA: TGTGCCAGCACCTTAGACATTGGGGCCGGGGAGCTGTTTTTT. As protein: CASTLDIGAGELFF. The rearrangement uses TRBV2 and TRBJ2-2; no reliable D call. The germline V gene encodes CDR1 SNHLY and CDR2 FYNNEI. There are 14 residues in the CDR3. Trimming removed 7 bases from V and 6 bases from J, with 15 bases in between.

This chain uses TRBV6-5 with TRBJ1-4; possibly TRBD1 for D (5 bases). V lost 0 bases and J 8 bases, leaving 16 bases between the germline ends. CDR3 length: 16 residues. Germline V gene data show CDR1 as MNHEY and CDR2 as SVGAGI. The CDR3, as DNA: TGTGCCAGCAGTTACTCTTGGGCCCGAAGGGGCGAAAAACTGTTTTTT. Its protein product is CASSYSWARRGEKLFF.

The chain employs TRBV29-1 and TRBJ2-5, with 8 bases matching TRBD2. Germline trimming cut 2 bases from V and 2 bases from J; bases unmatched to any gene: 7. Per the germline V gene, CDR1 is SQVTM and CDR2 is ANQGSEA. The CDR3 runs to 15 residues. The CDR3 nucleotides read TGCAGCGTTGAACGTTCGGCGGGAGGTCAAGAGACCCAGTACTTC. Protein sequence: CSVERSAGGQETQYF.

This rearrangement joins TRBV4-2 to TRBJ1-5, with 9 bases aligning to TRBD1. This CDR3 comprises 15 residues. V was clipped by 0 bases and J by 7 bases; unmatched bases: 4. In germline, CDR1 is LGHNA, CDR2 YNFKEQ. CDR3 protein: CASSQDLTGGQPQHF. The CDR3 nucleotides are TGTGCCAGCAGCCAAGATTTAACAGGGGGCCAGCCCCAGCATTTT.

This clone came up a few times. The chain employs TRBV5-1 and TRBJ1-1; a weak D match, TRBD1 (5 bases). This CDR3 region has 16 residues. Germline CDR1 reads SGHRS; CDR2 reads YFSETQ. Trimming removed 4 bases from V and 0 bases from J, with 16 bases in between. The CDR3 DNA reads as TGCGCCAGCAGCGCGGCGACAGAGGGAATGAACACTGAAGCTTTCTTT. It translates to CASSAATEGMNTEAFF.

This clone was counted a few times. The rearrangement uses TRBV28 and TRBJ1-2; TRBD1 matches at 8 bases. V was clipped by 5 bases and J by 11 bases; unmatched bases: 4. This CDR3 comprises 11 residues. Germline values: CDR1 MDHEN, CDR2 SYDVKM. CDR3 bases: TGTGCCAGCAGTACTACAGGGGGATACACCTTC. It is translated as CASSTTGGYTF.

The chain employs TRBV5-1 and TRBJ2-7; 8 bases line up with TRBD1. The junction had 11 bases not matched to a gene; V was cut back by 4 bases and J by 2 bases. CDR1 is SGHRS and CDR2 is YFSETQ in the germline V gene. The CDR3 totals 16 residues. The CDR3 nucleotides are TGCGCCAGCAGCCTGCTGACAGGGGCCGGACCCTACGAGCAGTACTTC. As protein: CASSLLTGAGPYEQYF.

This rearrangement joins TRBV10-3 to TRBJ2-3; 8 nucleotides match TRBD1. The V and J ends lost 10 bases and 3 bases, in that order; junction bases with no gene match: 3. The CDR3 consists of 12 residues. In germline, CDR1 is ENHRY, CDR2 SYGVKD. Written as DNA, the CDR3 is TGTGCCACCGGACAGGGAACAGATACGCAGTATTTT. This translates into CATGQGTDTQYF.

The V call is TRBV5-1, the J call TRBJ2-1, with D hard to call. Per the germline V gene, CDR1 is SGHRS and CDR2 is YFSETQ. This CDR3 region has 20 residues. Trimming removed 0 bases at V and 5 bases at J, with 27 bases between. CDR3: CASSLVWSSLTFFTHNEQFF. The CDR3 DNA sequence: TGCGCCAGCAGCTTGGTCTGGAGTAGCCTCACGTTCTTTACCCACAATGAGCAGTTCTTC.